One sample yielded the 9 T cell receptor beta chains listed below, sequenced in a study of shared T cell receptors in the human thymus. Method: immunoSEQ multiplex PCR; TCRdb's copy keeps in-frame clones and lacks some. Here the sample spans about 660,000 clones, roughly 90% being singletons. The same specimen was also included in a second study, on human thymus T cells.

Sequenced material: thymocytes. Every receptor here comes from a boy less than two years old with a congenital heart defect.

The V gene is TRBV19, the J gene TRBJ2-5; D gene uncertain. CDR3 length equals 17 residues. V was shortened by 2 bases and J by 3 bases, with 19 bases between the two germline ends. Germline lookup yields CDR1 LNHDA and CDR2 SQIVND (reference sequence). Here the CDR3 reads CASSISHFGEPEETQYF. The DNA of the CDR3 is TGTGCCAGTAGTATATCCCACTTTGGAGAGCCCGAAGAGACCCAGTACTTC.

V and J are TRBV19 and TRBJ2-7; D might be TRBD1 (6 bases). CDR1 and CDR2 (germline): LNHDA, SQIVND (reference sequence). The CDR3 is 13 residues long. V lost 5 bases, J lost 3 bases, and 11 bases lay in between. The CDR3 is CASSPGQIYEQYF. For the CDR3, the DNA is TGTGCCAGTAGTCCCGGACAGATCTACGAGCAGTACTTC.

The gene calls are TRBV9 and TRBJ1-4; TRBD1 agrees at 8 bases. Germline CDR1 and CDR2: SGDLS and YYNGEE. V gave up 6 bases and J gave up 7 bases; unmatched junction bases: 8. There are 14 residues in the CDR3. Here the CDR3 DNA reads TGTGCCAGCAACCTAACAGGGGGAGGTGAAAAACTGTTTTTT. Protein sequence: CASNLTGGGEKLFF.

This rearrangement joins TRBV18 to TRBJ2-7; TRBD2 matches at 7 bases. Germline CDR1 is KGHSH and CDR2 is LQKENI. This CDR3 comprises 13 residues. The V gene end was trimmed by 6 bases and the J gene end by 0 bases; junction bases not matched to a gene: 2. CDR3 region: CASSGGSSYEQYF. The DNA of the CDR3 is TGTGCCAGCTCGGGGGGGAGCTCCTACGAGCAGTACTTC.

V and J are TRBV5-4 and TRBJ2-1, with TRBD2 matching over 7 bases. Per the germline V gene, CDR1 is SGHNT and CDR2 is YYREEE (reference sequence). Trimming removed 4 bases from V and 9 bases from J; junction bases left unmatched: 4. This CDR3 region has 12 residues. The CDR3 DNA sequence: TGTGCCAGCAGCCGGGAGGCTAGTGAGCAGTTCTTC. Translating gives CASSREASEQFF.

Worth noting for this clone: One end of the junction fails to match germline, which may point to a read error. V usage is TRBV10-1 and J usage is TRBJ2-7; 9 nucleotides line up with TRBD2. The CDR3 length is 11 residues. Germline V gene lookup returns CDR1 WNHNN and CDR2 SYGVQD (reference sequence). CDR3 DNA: TGCGCCAGCAGTGAGTGGATAGCGGGAGTCTTC. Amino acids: CASSEWIAGVF.

The CDR3 protein is CASSLGQGRGAFSEQYF. The CDR3 coding sequence is TGTGCCAGCAGTTTGGGGCAGGGGCGGGGGGCGTTCAGCGAGCAGTACTTC. This chain uses TRBV28 with TRBJ2-7; 8 nucleotides line up with TRBD2. V lost 3 bases to trimming and J lost 6 bases; unmatched junction nucleotides: 16. From germline, CDR1 is MDHEN and CDR2 SYDVKM. The CDR3 contains 17 residues.

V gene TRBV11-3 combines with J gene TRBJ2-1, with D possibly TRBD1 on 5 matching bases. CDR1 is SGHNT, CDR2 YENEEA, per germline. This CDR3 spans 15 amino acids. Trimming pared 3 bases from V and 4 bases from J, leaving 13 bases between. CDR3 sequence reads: CASSFRTQVYNEQFF. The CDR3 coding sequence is TGTGCCAGCAGCTTTCGGACACAGGTTTACAATGAGCAGTTCTTC.

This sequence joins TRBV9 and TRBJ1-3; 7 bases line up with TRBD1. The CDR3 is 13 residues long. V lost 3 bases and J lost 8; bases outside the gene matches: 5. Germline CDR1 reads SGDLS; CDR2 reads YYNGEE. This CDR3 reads CASSADREDTIYF. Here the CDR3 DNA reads TGTGCCAGCAGCGCTGACAGGGAAGACACCATATATTTT.